Listed below are T cell receptor beta chains from one sample, sequenced in a study of CD8 T cells in Susac syndrome. TCRdb passed the immunoSEQ multiplex PCR reads through MiXCR, listing each CDR3 protein once. The profile shows some 190,000 distinct CDR3 sequences, 85% to 95% of them singletons. Sequenced material: CD4+ T cells from PBMCs. The receptors stem from a human donor in good health. Each CDR3 is given with its conserved first and last residue. Fields, in order: clone size, V gene, D gene, J gene, CDR3 DNA, CDR3 protein. The D gene is left open where the match is weak. The listing skips clone size in some rows; elsewhere it reads once, few, many or a size class.

clone size: -; V gene: TRBV29-1; D gene: -; J gene: TRBJ2-1; CDR3 DNA: TGCAGCGTCTATGGGACATTCAACTACAATGAGCAGTTCTTC; CDR3 protein: CSVYGTFNYNEQFF
clone size: -; V gene: TRBV27; D gene: TRBD2; J gene: TRBJ2-3; CDR3 DNA: TGTGCCAGCAGTTCCGGGACTAGGATAAGGGCTGATACGCAGTATTTT; CDR3 protein: CASSSGTRIRADTQYF
clone size: -; V gene: TRBV30; D gene: -; J gene: TRBJ2-3; CDR3 DNA: TGTGCCTGGAGTAGGGGAGGAAGCACAGATACGCAGTATTTT; CDR3 protein: CAWSRGGSTDTQYF
clone size: -; V gene: TRBV20-1; D gene: -; J gene: TRBJ2-1; CDR3 DNA: TGCAGTGCTAGAGATCGGTACGTTTTCACCAATGAGCAGTTCTTC; CDR3 protein: CSARDRYVFTNEQFF
clone size: once; V gene: TRBV4-2; D gene: -; J gene: TRBJ2-4; CDR3 DNA: TGTGCCAGCAGCCAGGCTGGACAGATATCACCTTCAGCCAAAAACATTCAGTACTTC; CDR3 protein: CASSQAGQISPSAKNIQYF
clone size: -; V gene: TRBV9; D gene: -; J gene: TRBJ2-5; CDR3 DNA: TGTGCCAGCAGCGTGACTTGGTACCAAGAGACCCAGTACTTC; CDR3 protein: CASSVTWYQETQYF
clone size: -; V gene: TRBV9; D gene: TRBD1; J gene: TRBJ1-1; CDR3 DNA: TGTGCCAGCAGCGCGGGACACAGGGGATACACTGAAGCTTTCTTT; CDR3 protein: CASSAGHRGYTEAFF
clone size: -; V gene: TRBV28; D gene: TRBD1; J gene: TRBJ1-2; CDR3 DNA: TGTGCCAGCATCCGGGACAGGCGTTACTATGGCTACACCTTC; CDR3 protein: CASIRDRRYYGYTF
clone size: -; V gene: TRBV20-1; D gene: -; J gene: TRBJ2-5; CDR3 DNA: TGCAGTGCTAGAGTCTCAGGGTTGGAGACCCAGTACTTC; CDR3 protein: CSARVSGLETQYF
clone size: once; V gene: TRBV20-1; D gene: TRBD2; J gene: TRBJ2-1; CDR3 DNA: TGCAGTGCTATCCAACCGGGACTAGCGATTTACAATGAGCAGTTCTTC; CDR3 protein: CSAIQPGLAIYNEQFF
clone size: -; V gene: TRBV4-3; D gene: -; J gene: TRBJ1-3; CDR3 DNA: TGCGCCAGCAGCCAAGATCATTACTCTGGAAACACCATATATTTT; CDR3 protein: CASSQDHYSGNTIYF
clone size: -; V gene: TRBV20-1; D gene: -; J gene: TRBJ2-6; CDR3 DNA: TGCAGTGCTGGATCGGATTCTGGGGCCAACGTCCTGACTTTC; CDR3 protein: CSAGSDSGANVLTF
clone size: -; V gene: TRBV24-1; D gene: -; J gene: TRBJ2-3; CDR3 DNA: TGTGCCACCAGTGATTCCACATACACAGATACGCAGTATTTT; CDR3 protein: CATSDSTYTDTQYF
clone size: -; V gene: TRBV29-1; D gene: -; J gene: TRBJ1-1; CDR3 DNA: TGCAGCGTTGGGTCGGGGGGGACGCGCACTGAAGCTTTCTTT; CDR3 protein: CSVGSGGTRTEAFF